This paragraph covers one T cell receptor (beta chain) sequence. What this receptor recognizes is not known. Within one base of it there is no much larger clone, and no base qualities were kept. Enrolling through a virtual design, the prospective study's participants ranged in age from roughly 18 to 100 years and lived across about two dozen United States geographic areas. To assign participants to cohorts, the prospective study relied on clinical history that participants themselves reported in a screening survey and a study questionnaire. Exposed participants had been in contact, within 2 weeks of entering the study, with a person who had a PCR-confirmed or clinician-diagnosed case of COVID-19. In the prospective study, whole blood, serum and a nasopharyngeal or oropharyngeal swab were collected from each participant by mobile phlebotomists. Additional blood draws and questionnaires over an approximately two-month period could optionally be provided by prospective study participants. Prospective study blood samples were shipped either frozen or at room temperature before DNA extraction.

The data originate from a study of blood T cell repertoires in COVID-19 (dated by TCRdb to the early 2020s). The study in broad terms: Samples covering the acute and convalescent phases of COVID-19 were provided by collaborators in the United States, Italy and Spain. The material from the prospective study consisted of cDNA or gDNA derived from T cells, B-cell-depleted T cells, or PBMCs. Deeply sampled blood TCRbeta repertoires from subjects exposed to, actively infected with, or recovered from COVID-19 were included in the dataset. The repertoires were made available in a free public database intended to serve as a resource for research on the immune response to SARS-CoV-2. The samples were drawn from the first 160 participants of the ongoing ImmuneRACE study and from 1,254 subjects provided by 6 global collaborators. The sample metadata nearly always contained a de-identified subject ID, COVID-19 status, age in years and sex. HLA class I and class II types, where available, came from metadata supplied by the sample provider rather than from assay-based typing.

TCRbeta CDR3 regions were amplified from genomic DNA using the immunoSEQ Assay, a bias-controlled multiplex PCR. Turning to the authors' computational methods: The number of nucleated cells in each sample was estimated from the amplification of reference gene primers within the assay. Sequence reads were collapsed and filtered to measure the absolute abundance of every unique TCRbeta CDR3 rearrangement. Productive Simpson clonality was computed per sample as the square root of Simpson's diversity index over productive rearrangements. TCRdb retrieved this table from immuneACCESS and kept in-frame rearrangements only. Not all clones are present; in checked studies, unresolved V genes account for under half, and no reason is known for the remainder. The V and J calls and the clone size are those of that table, but D and trimming were determined from the DNA. Counted in this sample were roughly 430,000 clones; more than 70% of them appeared once. About 1.5% of the sample is held by the ten biggest clonotypes.

The paper as a whole reports these results and caveats: Clinical and demographic metadata were provided uncurated, with the amount varying by source and participant.

Its CDR3 holds 14 amino acids, cysteine through phenylalanine. Only the CDR3 part of the read is kept: 42 bases, read in frame from the first base. A distance of 14 bases separates the germline ends of V and J, which lose 1 base and 6 bases respectively. CDR1 and CDR2 are drawn from the germline V gene: SGHRS, YFSETQ. The rearranged chain carries TRBV5-1 and TRBJ2-7; the D segment could be TRBD2, given 5 matching bases. Sequenced material: PBMCs or T cells enriched from blood (not recorded which). The TCR sequence derives from a woman younger than 30 who had been exposed to COVID-19. The CDR3 amino acid sequence is: CASSLLRGEGEQYF. The DNA sequence is TGCGCCAGCAGCTTGTTGCGCGGAGAGGGCGAGCAGTACTTC.